A single sample gave rise to the 32 T cell receptor beta chains below, sequenced in a study of low-dose radiotherapy and immunotherapy resistance in tumors. Time point noted: before trial treatment. TRAV- and TRBV-specific primers were used for first-strand cDNA, which covered alpha and beta chains. Over around 19 PCR cycles, TCRs were amplified from a constant-region primer and V-primer adapter. TCRdb re-derived calls from the reads in MiXCR, one entry per CDR3 protein. The sample has 35,000 to 50,000 distinct CDR3 sequences, about 28% seen once. Here the sequenced sample was PBMCs, taken before treatment. All receptors derive from a male donor with gallbladder cancer.

The chain couples TRBV7-6 to TRBJ2-1, with a weak D call TRBD2 (6 bases). The CDR3 runs to 15 residues. CDR1 is SGHVS, CDR2 FNYEAQ, per germline. With 4 bases removed from V and 7 bases from J, the gap between germline ends came to 17 bases. CDR3 coding DNA: TGTGCCAGCAGCTCCAAAAGCGGAGGGGCAAATGAGCAGTTCTTC. This encodes CASSSKSGGANEQFF.

This clonotype is termed medium-sized. The CDR3 coding sequence is TGTGCCAGCAGTTTATTACAGGGGAGCAATGAGCAGTTCTTC. Translated: CASSLLQGSNEQFF. V usage is TRBV28 and J usage is TRBJ2-1, with TRBD1 matching over 7 bases. CDR1 MDHEN and CDR2 SYDVKM come from the germline V gene. J was trimmed by 6 bases and V by 1 base; bases with no gene match: 3. This CDR3 spans 14 amino acids. The whole variable domain, remainder taken from reference TRBV28 and TRBJ2-1, is DVKVTQSSRYLVKRTGEKVFLECVQDMDHENMFWYRQDPGLGLRLIYFSYDVKMKEKGDIPEGYSVSREKKERFSLILESASTNQTSMYLCASSLLQGSNEQFFGPGTRLTVL.

This clonotype occurred many times. The rearrangement uses TRBV29-1 and TRBJ2-7; D gene ambiguous. CDR3 length: 14 amino acids. CDR1 is SQVTM, CDR2 ANQGSEA, per germline. V was clipped by 0 bases and J by 2 bases, with 11 bases between them. CDR3 coding DNA: TGCAGCGTTGAAGATCCGGCCAGCGCCTACGAGCAGTACTTC. This encodes CSVEDPASAYEQYF.

In the case of this clonotype: With only one base between it and a far larger clone, this is likely a read error. The chain recombines TRBV6-8 with TRBJ2-5; 8 nucleotides match TRBD1. CDR3 length: 15 residues. V lost 7 bases to trimming and J lost 5 bases; unmatched junction nucleotides: 12. The germline gives CDR1 MNHGY, CDR2 SAAAGT. The CDR3 region is CASTFGQGGWETQYF. The CDR3 coding sequence is TGTGCCAGCACCTTCGGACAGGGAGGCTGGGAGACCCAGTACTTC.

The chain carries TRBV2 and TRBJ2-1; D is undetermined. V was trimmed by 6 bases and J by 0 bases, leaving 12 bases between them. Germline-derived CDR1 and CDR2 are SNHLY and FYNNEI. CDR3 length equals 15 residues. The CDR3, as DNA: TGTGCCAGCAGCCGAGACCGAAACTCCTACAATGAGCAGTTCTTC. Its protein product is CASSRDRNSYNEQFF.

This clonotype occurred many times. This sequence joins TRBV3-1 and TRBJ2-2; no firm D call. V was shortened by 1 base and J by 7 bases, with 10 bases between the two germline ends. The CDR3 consists of 14 residues. Germline V gene lookup returns CDR1 LGHDT and CDR2 YNNKEL (reference sequence). This CDR3 reads CASSQGTKDGELFF. The CDR3 DNA reads as TGTGCCAGCAGCCAAGGTACTAAGGACGGGGAGCTGTTTTTT.

Regarding this clonotype: This sequence is one base from a far larger clone and is likely a read error. This chain uses TRBV28 with TRBJ2-7; 8 bases map to TRBD2. This CDR3 is built from 15 residues. Germline lookup yields CDR1 MDHEN and CDR2 SYDVKM. Trimming removed 1 base from V and 7 bases from J; junction bases left unmatched: 9. Written as DNA, the CDR3 is TGTGCCAGCAGTTTATCGGGGGGGTCCTACAATGAGCAGTACTTC. Translated, it gives CASSLSGGSYNEQYF.

The rearrangement links TRBV9 to TRBJ1-5; tentatively, D is TRBD1 (5 bases). Trimming pared 0 bases from V and 2 bases from J, leaving 6 bases between. This CDR3 is built from 14 residues. CDR1 and CDR2 from the germline V gene are SGDLS and YYNGEE. DNA of the CDR3: TGTGCCAGCAGCGTAGGCAGGGGCAATCAGCCCCAGCATTTT. As protein: CASSVGRGNQPQHF. The full variable domain, its missing parts supplied by reference TRBV9 and TRBJ1-5, is DSGVTQTPKHLITATGQRVTLRCSPRSGDLSVYWYQQSLDQGLQFLIQYYNGEERAKGNILERFSAQQFPDLHSELNLSSLELGDSALYFCASSVGRGNQPQHFGDGTRLSIL.

The sample holds many counts of this clonotype. The chain carries TRBV6-2 or TRBV6-3 and TRBJ2-3, with a possible D match to TRBD2 (5 bases). There are 16 residues in the CDR3. V gave up 5 bases and J gave up 2 bases, with 17 bases separating them. Germline V lookup: CDR1 MNHEY, CDR2 SVGEGT. Written as DNA, the CDR3 is TGTGCCAGCAGTCGGGCCCGTGGACTGCTCACAGATACGCAGTATTTT. It yields the protein CASSRARGLLTDTQYF.

This clonotype was observed at least ten times. V usage is TRBV7-2 and J usage is TRBJ1-4; D remains ambiguous. The V end lost 5 bases, the J end lost 0 bases, and 10 bases lay between the germline ends. This CDR3 is 15 amino acids long. The germline V gene encodes CDR1 SGHTA and CDR2 FQGNSA. The CDR3 DNA follows: TGTGCCAGCAGCCTCAGACACGCAACTAATGAAAAACTGTTTTTT. Translating it yields CASSLRHATNEKLFF.

This rearrangement joins TRBV6-2 or TRBV6-3 to TRBJ1-5, with D unclear. Germline lookup yields CDR1 MNHEY and CDR2 SVGEGT. This CDR3 comprises 13 residues. The germline V and J ends were trimmed by 6 bases and 6 bases, with 12 bases remaining between them. The DNA for the CDR3 is TGTGCCAGCAGGGACCCTGGACGTCAGCCCCAGCATTTT. As protein: CASRDPGRQPQHF.

V is TRBV2 and J is TRBJ2-7; D is unresolved. The germline gives CDR1 SNHLY, CDR2 FYNNEI. The CDR3 runs 13 residues. Trimming removed 7 bases from V and 2 bases from J, with 12 bases in between. CDR3 nucleotide sequence: TGTGCCAGCACCGAACCAGGTGCCTACGAGCAGTACTTC. Encoded protein: CASTEPGAYEQYF.

Of note for this clonotype: A far larger clone is off by one base, so a read error is likely. This chain links TRBV28 with TRBJ2-1; 7 bases are a match to TRBD2. The V and J ends lost 3 bases and 10 bases, in that order; junction bases with no gene match: 6. This CDR3 comprises 13 residues. In germline, CDR1 is MDHEN, CDR2 SYDVKM. In DNA, the CDR3 is TGTGCCAGCAGTTTGGGGGGACTATACGAGCAGTTCTTC. Its protein is CASSLGGLYEQFF.

CDR3 sequence reads: CASSPSDGIYEQYF. CDR3 nucleotide sequence: TGTGCCAGCAGCCCGTCGGATGGAATCTACGAGCAGTACTTC. The gene calls are TRBV5-4 and TRBJ2-7; D unclear. This CDR3 region has 14 residues. Trimming left V 4 bases short and J 3 bases short, with 14 bases between. Germline CDR1 is SGHNT and CDR2 is YYREEE (reference sequence).

This clonotype has ten or more counts. This rearrangement joins TRBV7-2 to TRBJ2-1; either TRBD1 or TRBD2 may fit D (5 bases each). V lost 3 bases and J lost 4, with 19 bases in between. The CDR3 has 17 residues. CDR1 and CDR2 (germline): SGHTA, FQGNSA. Here the CDR3 reads CASSFRDPTKWYNEQFF. CDR3 bases: TGTGCCAGCAGCTTCAGGGACCCGACAAAATGGTACAATGAGCAGTTCTTC. The whole variable domain, remainder taken from reference TRBV7-2 and TRBJ2-1, is GAGVSQSPSNKVTEKGKDVELRCDPISGHTALYWYRQSLGQGLEFLIYFQGNSAPDKSGLPSDRFSAERTGGSVSTLTIQRTQQEDSAVYLCASSFRDPTKWYNEQFFGPGTRLTVL.

V is TRBV20-1 and J is TRBJ2-3, with a weak D call TRBD1 (5 bases). The J call could be wrong; TRBJ1-5 is a better fit for the DNA end. Germline V CDR1 and CDR2: DFQATT, SNEGSKA (reference sequence). CDR3 size: 17 residues. The chain's CDR3 is CSASPGTSGGFTESQHF. The CDR3 DNA follows: TGCAGTGCTAGCCCCGGGACTAGCGGGGGGTTCACAGAGTCGCAGCATTTT.

The V and J genes are TRBV28 and TRBJ2-1, with unresolved D. This CDR3 has 12 amino acids. The V end was cut by 9 bases, the J end by 3 bases, with 9 bases between. Germline loops: CDR1 MDHEN, CDR2 SYDVKM. As DNA, the CDR3 is TGTGCCAGTACCCTAAACTACAATGAGCAGTTCTTC. Protein sequence: CASTLNYNEQFF.

By sample fraction, this clonotype is medium-sized. The chain employs TRBV28 and TRBJ2-2; 13 nucleotides agree with TRBD2. V shed 3 bases, J shed 3 bases, and the junction held 4 bases outside the gene matches. This CDR3 spans 17 amino acids. Germline CDR1 and CDR2: MDHEN and SYDVKM. This chain's CDR3 is CASSFLLAGGDTGELFF. The CDR3 DNA sequence: TGTGCCAGCAGTTTTTTACTAGCGGGAGGGGACACCGGGGAGCTGTTTTTT. The full variable domain, completed using reference TRBV28 and TRBJ2-2, is DVKVTQSSRYLVKRTGEKVFLECVQDMDHENMFWYRQDPGLGLRLIYFSYDVKMKEKGDIPEGYSVSREKKERFSLILESASTNQTSMYLCASSFLLAGGDTGELFFGEGSRLTVL.

This clonotype was picked up many times. The V and J genes are TRBV20-1 and TRBJ2-1; D is ambiguous. The CDR3 spans 14 residues. Looked up from germline, CDR1 is DFQATT and CDR2 is SNEGSKA (reference sequence). V lost 6 bases, J lost 0 bases, and 12 bases lay in between. Here the CDR3 reads CSALDQSSYNEQFF. The CDR3 nucleotides read TGCAGTGCCCTTGACCAAAGCTCCTACAATGAGCAGTTCTTC.

V and J are TRBV28 and TRBJ2-2; TRBD2 agrees at 9 bases. Germline CDR1 and CDR2: MDHEN and SYDVKM. This CDR3 is 17 amino acids long. The J segment lost 3 bases and the V segment lost 3 bases, leaving 8 bases of the junction unmatched. The CDR3 loop is CASSFPPGLADTGELFF. The CDR3 nucleotides read TGTGCCAGCAGTTTCCCGCCGGGACTAGCAGACACCGGGGAGCTGTTTTTT.

Concerning this clonotype itself: No conserved phenylalanine or tryptophan is present at the end of the CDR3, so a read error is the likely explanation. The chain uses TRBV24-1 and TRBJ2-3; 13 positions agree with TRBD2. After removal of 9 bases from V and 1 base from J, the junction contained 0 bases not matched to a gene. Germline CDR1 is KGHDR and CDR2 is SFDVKD. The CDR3 contains 14 residues. For the CDR3, the DNA is TGTGCCACCGGGACTAGCGGGGGCACAGATACGCAGTATTCT. Amino acid sequence: CATGTSGGTDTQYS.

The CDR3 sequence is CASSFTGNTGELFF. As DNA, the CDR3 is TGTGCCAGCAGCTTTACGGGGAACACCGGGGAGCTGTTTTTT. This rearrangement joins TRBV11-2 to TRBJ2-2; D call uncertain. The CDR3 extends over 14 amino acids. CDR1 SGHAT and CDR2 FQNNGV come from the germline V gene. V gave up 3 bases and J gave up 1 base, with 6 bases separating them.

As for this clonotype: It is likely a read error: a sequence one base away is far more abundant. This chain links TRBV6-6 with TRBJ2-5, with 9 bases identical to TRBD1. Per germline, CDR1 MNHNY and CDR2 SVGAGI (reference sequence). The CDR3 is made up of 13 amino acids. The CDR3 sequence: CVSSPTGGETQYF. The CDR3 bases are TGTGTCAGCAGTCCGACAGGGGGAGAGACCCAGTACTTC.

This clonotype was detected once. A far larger clone is only one base removed, so a read error is likely. The V and J genes are TRBV19 and TRBJ2-1, with TRBD2 matching over 13 bases. This CDR3 has 15 amino acids. Trimming at V came to 7 bases and at J to 10 bases, leaving 10 bases not matched to a gene. Germline CDR1 and CDR2: LNHDA and SQIVND (reference sequence). The DNA of the CDR3 is TGTGCCAGTACCGGGGGACTAGCGGGAACCTACGAGCAGTTCTTC. Translating gives CASTGGLAGTYEQFF. Filled out from reference TRBV19 and TRBJ2-1, the complete variable domain reads DGGITQSPKYLFRKEGQNVTLSCEQNLNHDAMYWYRQDPGQGLRLIYYSQIVNDFQKGDIAEGYSVSREKKESFPLTVTSAQKNPTAFYLCASTGGLAGTYEQFFGPGTRLTVL.

This clonotype was recorded at least ten times. This chain joins TRBV24-1 and TRBJ2-2, with no clear D. The CDR3 loop spans 14 amino acids. Trimming took 0 bases from V and 0 from J, leaving 1 base between them. CDR1 is KGHDR and CDR2 is SFDVKD in the germline V gene. The CDR3 region is CATSDLANTGELFF. CDR3 coding DNA: TGTGCCACCAGTGATTTGGCGAACACCGGGGAGCTGTTTTTT.

The CDR3 bases are TGTGCCAGCGAACAGCCTAGCACAGATACGCAGTATTTT. Translation gives CASEQPSTDTQYF. The chain carries TRBV28 and TRBJ2-3; D gene ambiguous. CDR3 length equals 13 residues. CDR1 is MDHEN and CDR2 is SYDVKM in the germline V gene. Trimming took 8 bases from V and 0 from J, leaving 9 bases between them.

This clonotype was seen many times. This chain links TRBV20-1 with TRBJ2-1; 8 nucleotides agree with TRBD2. CDR1 and CDR2 from the germline V gene are DFQATT and SNEGSKA (reference sequence). There are 17 residues in the CDR3. The ends lost 3 bases at V and 1 base at J; junction bases unmatched: 11. In DNA form, the CDR3 reads TGCAGTGCTAGGGGGGGTTTGAGCGGGAGTTCCTACAATGAGCAGTTCTTC. The encoded protein is CSARGGLSGSSYNEQFF.

This clonotype has a count of ten or more. The V and J genes are TRBV27 and TRBJ2-5, with D unresolved. Germline-derived CDR1 and CDR2 are MNHEY and SMNVEV (reference sequence). Trimming removed 6 bases at V and 4 bases at J, with 9 bases between. CDR3 size: 12 residues. The CDR3 DNA reads as TGTGCCAGCAGCCACCCCCGAGAGACCCAGTACTTC. Translated: CASSHPRETQYF.

A word on this clonotype: A far larger clone is one base from this, pointing to a likely read error. This chain joins TRBV28 and TRBJ2-1; 9 nucleotides match TRBD2. From germline, CDR1 is MDHEN and CDR2 SYDVKM. The trim removed 6 bases at V and 4 bases at J, leaving 10 bases unmatched. The CDR3 runs 16 residues. The CDR3 loop reads CASRGSGSSWYNEQFF. CDR3 bases: TGTGCCAGCAGAGGTAGCGGGAGTAGTTGGTACAATGAGCAGTTCTTC.

This clonotype was counted many times. V is TRBV5-1 and J is TRBJ2-7, with TRBD2 matching 14 bases. The CDR3 covers 16 residues. The junction had 4 bases not matched to a gene; V was cut back by 4 bases and J by 1 base. Germline V gene sequence: CDR1 SGHRS, CDR2 YFSETQ. DNA of the CDR3: TGCGCCAGCAGCCCTGGGACTAGCGGGAGATCCTACGAGCAGTACTTC. Residues: CASSPGTSGRSYEQYF.

At least ten counts were recorded for this clonotype. This rearrangement joins TRBV12-3 or TRBV12-4 to TRBJ2-7; D ambiguous. Trimming removed 2 bases at V and 6 bases at J, with 23 bases between. CDR3 size: 17 residues. The CDR3 here is CASSLRFGFDELAEQYF. The CDR3 DNA follows: TGTGCCAGCAGTTTACGATTCGGGTTTGACGAGTTGGCCGAGCAGTACTTC.

This clonotype has at least ten counts. The gene calls are TRBV20-1 and TRBJ2-7; D uncertain. The germline V gene has CDR1 DFQATT and CDR2 SNEGSKA (reference sequence). The ends were cut back, 0 bases at V and 6 bases at J, with 15 bases in the middle. This CDR3 comprises 14 residues. As DNA, the CDR3 is TGCAGTGCTAGAGAAGGACGGAGAGACGGCGAGCAGTACTTC. It codes for CSAREGRRDGEQYF.